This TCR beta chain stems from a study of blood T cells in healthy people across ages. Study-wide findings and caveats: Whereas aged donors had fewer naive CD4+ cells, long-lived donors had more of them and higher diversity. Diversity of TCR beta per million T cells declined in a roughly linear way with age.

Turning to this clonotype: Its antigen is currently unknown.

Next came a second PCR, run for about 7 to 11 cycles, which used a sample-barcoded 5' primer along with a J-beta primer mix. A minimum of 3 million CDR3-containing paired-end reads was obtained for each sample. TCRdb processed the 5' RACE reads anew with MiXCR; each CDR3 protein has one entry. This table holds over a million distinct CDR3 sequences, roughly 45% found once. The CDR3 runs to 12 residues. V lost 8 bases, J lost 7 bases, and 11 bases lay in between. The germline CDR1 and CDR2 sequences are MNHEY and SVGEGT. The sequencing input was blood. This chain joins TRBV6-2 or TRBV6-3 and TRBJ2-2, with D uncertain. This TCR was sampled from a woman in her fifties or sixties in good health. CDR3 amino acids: CASRPGHGELFF. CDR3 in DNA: TGTGCCAGCCGCCCCGGGCACGGGGAGCTGTTTTTT.